The present entry profiles one TCR beta chain with its context. The data originate from a study of blood T cell repertoires in COVID-19. Study-wide background: The cDNA or gDNA used as material had been derived from T cells, B-cell-depleted T cells, or PBMCs.

This CDR3 comprises 15 residues. The V end was cut by 4 bases, the J end by 10 bases, with 17 bases between. Germline CDR1 SNHLY, CDR2 FYNNEI. This table comes from immunoSEQ multiplex PCR, and its TCRdb copy is limited to in-frame clones, with some not included. Here the sample spans 150,000 or so clones, around nine tenths being singletons. Sequenced material: peripheral blood. The chain recombines TRBV2 with TRBJ1-6; unclear D gene. This clonotype originated in a woman between 65 and 79 years old with COVID-19, enrolled during active disease. CDR3: CASSGGPPGGSPLHF. DNA of the CDR3: TGTGCCAGCAGTGGAGGACCCCCAGGCGGGTCACCCCTCCACTTT.